The source of this T cell receptor (beta chain) is a study of human T cells and chemical hapten exposure. About the research overall: Weekly diphenylcyclopropenone doses were given to patients' scalps across the approximately 26-week study. Variability of per-sample TCR yields stemmed mainly from small differences in pooled library volume.

Original methodology: Per-sample TCR counts ranged from about 20,000 to 690,600, median roughly 98,000. TCRdb re-called the RACE reads through MiXCR, storing one row per CDR3 protein. The V and J calls were not made by the authors but by TCRdb's processing. Here the sample spans about 190,000 distinct CDR3 sequences, approximately 24% being singletons. V was clipped by 5 bases and J by 4 bases, with 12 bases between them. CDR3 size: 14 residues. Germline CDR1 SGHTA, CDR2 FQGNSA. The time point here: patch test 3, about 24 weeks after DPC sensitization. Treatment noted: therapeutic diphenylcyclopropenone sensitization with weekly scalp DPC. Researchers extracted total RNA from unfractionated whole blood.

The V and J genes are TRBV7-2 and TRBJ1-5; D is possibly TRBD1 (5 bases). This receptor was identified in a woman aged 40 to 50 with alopecia areata. Some clones in this sample may be carry-over from other donors' samples. The input for sequencing was whole blood, taken in connection with sensitization to the hapten diphenylcyclopropenone (DPC). CDR3 protein: CASSQGSLNQPQHF. CDR3 bases: TGTGCCAGCAGCCAGGGCAGTCTAAATCAGCCCCAGCATTTT.